The clone carrying this T cell receptor (beta chain) was detected many times. What it binds is unknown. The donors were all healthy and Caucasian. These data are taken from a study of identical twins. TCRdb recomputed calls from the 5' RACE reads with MiXCR, one row per CDR3 protein. The data hold some 590,000 distinct CDR3 sequences, with 9% to 10% observed a single time. Whole-study results and caveats: Low generation probability was overrepresented in out-of-frame alpha sequences shared by twins.

Separately, the same data were catalogued under a study of yellow fever vaccine responses in identical twins.

The sample taken for sequencing was PBMCs. This receptor was identified in a woman younger than 35 in good health.

The CDR3 DNA sequence: TGTGCCAGCAATCAAGCGGGGGGCGGAGGGGATACGCAGTATTTT. Translated, it gives CASNQAGGGGDTQYF. The J gene is TRBJ2-3, the V gene TRBV2; 9 nucleotides line up with TRBD2. Germline CDR1 SNHLY, CDR2 FYNNEI. The CDR3 contains 15 residues. Germline trimming cut 7 bases from V and 6 bases from J; bases unmatched to any gene: 11.